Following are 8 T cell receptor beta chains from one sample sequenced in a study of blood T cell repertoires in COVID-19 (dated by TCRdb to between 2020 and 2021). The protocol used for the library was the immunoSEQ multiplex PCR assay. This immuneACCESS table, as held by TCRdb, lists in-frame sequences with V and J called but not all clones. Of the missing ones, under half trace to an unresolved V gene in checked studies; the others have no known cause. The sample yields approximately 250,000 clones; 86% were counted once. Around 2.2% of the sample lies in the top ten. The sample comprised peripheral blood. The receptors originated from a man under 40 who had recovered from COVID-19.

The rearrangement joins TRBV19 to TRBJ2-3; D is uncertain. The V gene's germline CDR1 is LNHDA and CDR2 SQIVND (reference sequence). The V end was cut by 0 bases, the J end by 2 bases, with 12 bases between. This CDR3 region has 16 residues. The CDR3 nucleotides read TGTGCCAGTAGTATAGAACGAGGCAGTTTCACAGATACGCAGTATTTT. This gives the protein CASSIERGSFTDTQYF.

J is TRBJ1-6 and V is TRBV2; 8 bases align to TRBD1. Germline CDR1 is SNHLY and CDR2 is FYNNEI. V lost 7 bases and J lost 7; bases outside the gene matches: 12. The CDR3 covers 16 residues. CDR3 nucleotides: TGTGCCAGCATTATGGGTAGGACAGGGACAAATTCACCCCTCCACTTT. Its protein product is CASIMGRTGTNSPLHF.

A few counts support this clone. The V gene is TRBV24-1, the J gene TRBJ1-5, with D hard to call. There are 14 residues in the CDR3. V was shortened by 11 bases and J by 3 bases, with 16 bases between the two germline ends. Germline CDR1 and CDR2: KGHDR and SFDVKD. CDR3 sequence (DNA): TGTGCCATCAAACAAGGAGGTTTCAATCAGCCCCAGCATTTT. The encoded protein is CAIKQGGFNQPQHF.

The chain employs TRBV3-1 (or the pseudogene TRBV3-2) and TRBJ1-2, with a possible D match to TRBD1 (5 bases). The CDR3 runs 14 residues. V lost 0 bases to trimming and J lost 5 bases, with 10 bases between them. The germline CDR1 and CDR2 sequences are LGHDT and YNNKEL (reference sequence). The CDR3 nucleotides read TGTGCCAGCAGCCAAGAAAGCAGGGTTTATGGCTACACCTTC. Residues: CASSQESRVYGYTF.

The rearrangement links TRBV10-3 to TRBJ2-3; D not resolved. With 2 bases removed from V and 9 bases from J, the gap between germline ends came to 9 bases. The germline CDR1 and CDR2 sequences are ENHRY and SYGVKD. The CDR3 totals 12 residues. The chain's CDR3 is CAISEGSKTQYF. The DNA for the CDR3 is TGTGCCATCAGTGAGGGTAGTAAGACGCAGTATTTT.

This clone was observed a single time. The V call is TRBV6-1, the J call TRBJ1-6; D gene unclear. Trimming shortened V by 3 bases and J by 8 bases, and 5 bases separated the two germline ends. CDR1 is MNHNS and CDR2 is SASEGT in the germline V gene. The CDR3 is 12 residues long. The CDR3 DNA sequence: TGTGCCAGCAGTGACAGTGATTCACCCCTCCACTTT. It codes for CASSDSDSPLHF.

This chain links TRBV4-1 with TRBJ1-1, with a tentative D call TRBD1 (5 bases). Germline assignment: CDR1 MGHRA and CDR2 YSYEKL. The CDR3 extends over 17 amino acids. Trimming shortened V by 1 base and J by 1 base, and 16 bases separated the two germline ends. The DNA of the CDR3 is TGCGCCAGCAGCCAAGGTAACTTCCCGACAGAGAACACTGAAGCTTTCTTT. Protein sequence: CASSQGNFPTENTEAFF.

As DNA, the CDR3 is TGCGCCAGCAGCTTGTCTCAGGGCTACGAGCAGTACTTC. This codes for CASSLSQGYEQYF. J is TRBJ2-7 and V is TRBV5-1, with TRBD1 as a possible D gene (5 bases). The CDR3 spans 13 residues. The V end was cut by 1 base, the J end by 3 bases, with 8 bases between. CDR1 and CDR2 from the germline V gene are SGHRS and YFSETQ.